The entry that follows covers one T cell receptor (beta chain) sequence. Antigen specificity is unknown. This sample was included in a study of monozygotic twins with inflammatory bowel disease. The study, taken as a whole, reports: The sharing of clonotypes with others was lower in IBD patients than in healthy twins, especially with disease activity.

This CDR3 comprises 17 residues. Someone took a 2.5 ml blood sample from each of the donors. cDNA encoding TCRalpha and TCRbeta underwent two nested PCRs of approximately 16 and 10 cycles, each of which was followed by bead purification. Reanalyzing the 5' RACE reads, TCRdb keeps one entry per CDR3 protein, without DNA. The listing records around 410,000 distinct CDR3 sequences. The genes are TRBV12-3 or TRBV12-4 and TRBJ2-6. The source of this sequence is a human donor with ulcerative colitis or Crohn's disease, or a healthy co-twin of an affected twin (not recorded which). Sequenced material: blood. The chain's CDR3 is CASRTRTVGSGANVLTF.